This T cell receptor (beta chain) was obtained from a study of T cells in Graves' hyperthyroidism and ophthalmopathy (dated by TCRdb to the late 2010s). About the full investigation: Peripheral blood was sampled at the time of initial diagnosis, prior to any treatment. The paper reports TCR Vbeta CDR3 sequencing of 130 to 150 peripheral blood samples: around 45 ophthalmopathy, under 80 hyperthyroidism and roughly 17 progressor patients. In addition, the study compared T-cell repertoires in thyroid tissue and in blood from roughly 6 Graves' hyperthyroidism patients. Prospective prediction of ophthalmopathy was tested in an independent validation cohort of 18 to 20 hyperthyroidism patients and 17 patients who later progressed to ophthalmopathy. Once sampling was done, hyperthyroidism patients were given methimazole at a starting dose of 30 mg daily, whereas ophthalmopathy patients were given high-dose intravenous methylprednisolone. TCR V-J signatures able to tell the groups apart were searched for in a discovery cohort of about a hundred patients, of whom roughly 42 had Graves' ophthalmopathy and about 55 had stable Graves' hyperthyroidism. The roughly 99 discovery patients were divided at random into training and test sets in a 7:3 ratio. Study-wide findings and limitations: In validation, the model predicted progression to ophthalmopathy a median of about 5.9 months before onset, with over 55% sensitivity and about 75% specificity. No statistical method was used to set the sample size in advance, and investigators knew the group allocation. Most expanded thyroid clonotypes (frequency above 0.001) were also detected in blood, suggesting blood repertoires may reflect thyroid immune responses. A 13 V-J signature model separated ophthalmopathy from stable hyperthyroidism, with 87.88% sensitivity and around 84% specificity in cross-validation and 80%/75% in testing.

Graves' hyperthyroidism was defined as stable when no progression to ophthalmopathy occurred over 18 months of follow-up. Hyperthyroidism patients were aged 18 to 65 years and newly diagnosed, with disease duration of less than 2 months. Patients with uncontrolled infections, other autoimmune diseases, pregnancy or lactation were excluded. Clinical symptoms, serum thyroxine and TRAb, thyroid ultrasound, and orbital computed tomography formed the basis for the diagnoses. PBMCs were separated from over 9 ml of fresh peripheral blood using Ficoll-Paque density gradient centrifugation. Trizol reagent was used to extract total RNA, and RNA quality was then checked on an Agilent 2100 Bioanalyzer. As for this clonotype: There is no known antigen for this receptor. Qualities for individual bases were not recorded, and no much larger clone is one base off.

Amplification of TCR beta CDR3 regions was carried out from RNA transcripts. For the first round of RT-PCR on the TCR CDR3, the HTBI primer set was used together with the Qiagen OneStep RT-PCR kit. Libraries were constructed in a second round of multiplex PCR, after which size selection and purification were carried out. The libraries were sequenced on an Illumina HiSeq2000 using paired-end 100 bp reads. Per the source publication's procedure: SOAPnuke was used to process the raw data, throwing out any read that contained adapters or uncalled bases, had a mean Phred below 15, or lacked an exact constant-primer or identifier match. COPE v1.2.5 was used to merge high-quality paired reads, and clonotypes were defined as unique nucleotide sequences. MiTCR v1.1 was used to align the clonotypes against IMGT TRBV, TRBD and TRBJ reference segments. The analysis was restricted to V-J combinations with a frequency above 0.0001, which together covered roughly 99% of the repertoires. The TCS score was defined as F50 (clonal expansion) divided by E x V (chaos), with BLOSUM62-based TCRdist calculated between CDR3 peptides within each V-J. Welch's t-statistics and random forest reduced just over 500 V-J features to fewer than 15, which were used in a naive Bayes classifier (R e1071). Thyroid-blood repertoire similarity was quantified with the Morisita-Horn index. TCRdb reprocessed the public reads (quality trimming at Q25 with fastp, clone calling with MiXCR) and kept in-frame beta chains. Every distinct CDR3 protein forms one entry, paired with its most common genes and DNA. What appears here as the V and J calls and clone size reflects TCRdb's work, not the paper's. The sample profile shows roughly 800,000 distinct CDR3 sequences; more than 30% of them were found once. The ten biggest clones cover 7.5% to 9.5% of the sample.

The germline V and J ends show losses of 4 bases and 2 bases respectively, and no gene match explains 5 bases of the junction. The CDR3 covers 14 residues, taking in both the cysteine and the phenylalanine. The read is trimmed to its CDR3 DNA, 42 bases read in frame from base 1. The germline V gene (reference sequence) supplies CDR1 LNHDA and CDR2 SQIVND. The receptor chain draws on TRBV19 and TRBJ2-7; 7 bases in the junction line up with TRBD1. This receptor was taken from a man younger than 30 with Graves' hyperthyroidism. Sequencing was performed on blood. This receptor carries the CDR3 CASSRTGSTYEQYF. The nucleotide sequence is given as TGTGCCAGTAGTAGGACAGGTTCCACCTACGAGCAGTACTTC.